This T cell receptor beta chain is from a study of T cell responses to AZD1222 COVID-19 vaccine. Details on this clone: Its target is not known.

Method: immunoSEQ multiplex PCR; TCRdb's copy keeps in-frame clones and lacks some. This sample has 100,000 to 150,000 clones; more than 80% occur once, and the top ten carry over 4%. Whole-study results and caveats: Repertoire sampling happened only post peak T cell response. Donors in the cohort were predominantly white British and more often female, and clonal diversity was possibly underestimated. Vaccine-associated CD4 TCRs ranged over spike, dominating at 160-218 and 743-854. Two AZD1222 administrations were followed by greater Spike-specific TCR breadth and depth.

Germline V CDR1 and CDR2: SGDLS, YYNGEE. The CDR3 covers 16 residues. The V end lost 3 bases, the J end lost 5 bases, and 20 bases lay between the germline ends. The starting material was peripheral blood, obtained 28 days after the second dose of the MenACWY control vaccine. The clonotype comes from an adult who received the MenACWY meningococcal vaccine as a control. The chain recombines TRBV9 with TRBJ2-5; D uncertain. Here the CDR3 reads CASSAQRTARGETQYF. Written as DNA, the CDR3 is TGTGCCAGCAGCGCCCAAAGAACAGCCCGTGGGGAGACCCAGTACTTC.